This T cell receptor beta chain emerged from a study of blood T cells in healthy people across ages. Whole-study findings and limits: Roughly linear age-related decline in beta diversity appeared, significant by age about 40. Compared with aged donors, long-lived donors showed fewer expanded clones, suggesting selection. The study could not conclusively compare naive and antigen-experienced cells, given its unsorted PBMCs.

Remarks on this clonotype: As yet, its antigen is unknown.

For the second PCR, which ran for about 7 to 11 cycles, a sample-barcoded 5' primer and a J-beta primer mix were used. MiXCR, run by TCRdb on the 5' RACE reads, gives a single entry per CDR3 protein. The repertoire holds 1 million to 1.2 million distinct CDR3 sequences, with more than 30% as singletons. Every donor contributed about 10 milliliters of peripheral blood by blood draw. The J segment lost 3 bases and the V segment lost 0 bases, leaving 8 bases of the junction unmatched. CDR1 DFQATT and CDR2 SNEGSKA come from the germline V gene (reference sequence). CDR3 length: 16 residues. The chain is built from TRBV20-1 and TRBJ1-5, with 7 bases aligning to TRBD1. The TCR originated in a man between 18 and 35 years old in good health. What was sequenced was blood. This CDR3 is CSARDSRGEDNQPQHF. The DNA for the CDR3 is TGCAGTGCTAGAGATAGCAGGGGGGAAGACAATCAGCCCCAGCATTTT.